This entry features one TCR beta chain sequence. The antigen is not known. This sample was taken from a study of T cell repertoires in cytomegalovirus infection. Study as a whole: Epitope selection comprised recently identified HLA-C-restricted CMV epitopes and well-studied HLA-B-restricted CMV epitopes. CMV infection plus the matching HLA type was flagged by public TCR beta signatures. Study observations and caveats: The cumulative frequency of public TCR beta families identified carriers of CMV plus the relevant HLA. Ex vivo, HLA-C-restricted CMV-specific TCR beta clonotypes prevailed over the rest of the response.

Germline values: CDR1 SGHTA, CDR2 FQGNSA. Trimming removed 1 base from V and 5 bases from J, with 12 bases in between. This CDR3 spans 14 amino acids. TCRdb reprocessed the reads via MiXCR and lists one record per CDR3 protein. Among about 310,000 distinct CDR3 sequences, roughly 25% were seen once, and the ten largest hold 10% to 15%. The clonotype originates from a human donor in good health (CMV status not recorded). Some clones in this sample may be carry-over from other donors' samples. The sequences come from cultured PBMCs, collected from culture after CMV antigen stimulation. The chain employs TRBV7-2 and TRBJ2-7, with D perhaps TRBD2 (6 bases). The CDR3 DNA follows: TGTGCCAGCAGCTTAGAATACGGGGGTAACGAGCAGTACGTC. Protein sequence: CASSLEYGGNEQYV.